The clone carrying this T cell receptor (beta chain) appeared a few times. The sample carries other DNA sequences with the same CDR3. This sample stems from a study of blood T cell repertoires in COVID-19. Across the study: Acute-phase and convalescent COVID-19 samples originated in the United States, Italy and Spain.

Everyone who took part was about 18 to 90 years old, and they came from about two dozen US areas. Membership in each cohort depended on participant-reported clinical history. In Cohort 3, a recovered donor had either two negative PCRs, clearance, or symptom resolution. Trimming cost V 1 base and J 8 bases, with 14 bases left between them. This CDR3 has 14 residues. Germline V CDR1 and CDR2: LGHNA, YSLEER. Some clones are missing from TCRdb's copy, which holds only in-frame ones; the method was immunoSEQ multiplex PCR. The table shows 300,000 to 350,000 clones, with around 85% occurring only once. The sequence derives from a man aged 25 to 45 who had recovered from COVID-19. The sample was PBMCs or T cells enriched from blood (not recorded which). V usage is TRBV4-3 and J usage is TRBJ1-2; perhaps TRBD1 as D (6 bases). CDR3 DNA sequence: TGCGCCAGCAGCCAAGTATTAGGGGGACGGGGCTACACCTTC. Translated, it gives CASSQVLGGRGYTF.